This T cell receptor (beta chain) stems from a study of T cell responses to AZD1222 COVID-19 vaccine. Looked up from germline, CDR1 is MNHEY and CDR2 is SMNVEV (reference sequence). The germline V and J ends were trimmed by 1 base and 1 base, with 11 bases remaining between them. The CDR3 runs 17 residues. Measured with immunoSEQ multiplex PCR; TCRdb has only the in-frame clones, and not every one. The sample yields about 210,000 clones, around 94% seen once. This clonotype was sampled from an adult who received the MenACWY meningococcal vaccine as a control. V gene TRBV27 combines with J gene TRBJ1-6; TRBD1 might be the D (6 bases). Sequenced here: peripheral blood, sampled 28 days after the second dose of the MenACWY control vaccine. CDR3 nucleotides: TGTGCCAGCAGTTTATTCGGGGGGCAGTCCTATAATTCACCCCTCCACTTT. Translation gives CASSLFGGQSYNSPLHF.